The T cell receptor (beta chain) described here comes from a study of cytomegalovirus exposure and HLA in healthy donors. Notes on the study in general: Associated with HLA alleles at 0.05 false discovery rate in a later analysis were over 15,000 TCR beta sequences.

Vbeta (60) and Jbeta (13) primers were used in the PCR. Assay: immunoSEQ multiplex PCR; the TCRdb copy retains only in-frame clones and omits some. The table records hundreds of thousands of clones, about 79% of them present only once. Comments on this clone: What it recognizes is unknown.

Germline V gene data show CDR1 as SGHNT and CDR2 as YENEEA. V was clipped by 2 bases and J by 0 bases, with 11 bases between them. The CDR3 consists of 15 residues. V usage is TRBV11-3 and J usage is TRBJ2-7, with D possibly TRBD1 on 6 matching bases. The sequenced sample was PBMCs. This TCR derives from a young man in good health and CMV-seronegative. The CDR3 DNA sequence: TGTGCCAGCAGCTTACAGGGGACGTCCTCCTACGAGCAGTACTTC. Translated, it gives CASSLQGTSSYEQYF.